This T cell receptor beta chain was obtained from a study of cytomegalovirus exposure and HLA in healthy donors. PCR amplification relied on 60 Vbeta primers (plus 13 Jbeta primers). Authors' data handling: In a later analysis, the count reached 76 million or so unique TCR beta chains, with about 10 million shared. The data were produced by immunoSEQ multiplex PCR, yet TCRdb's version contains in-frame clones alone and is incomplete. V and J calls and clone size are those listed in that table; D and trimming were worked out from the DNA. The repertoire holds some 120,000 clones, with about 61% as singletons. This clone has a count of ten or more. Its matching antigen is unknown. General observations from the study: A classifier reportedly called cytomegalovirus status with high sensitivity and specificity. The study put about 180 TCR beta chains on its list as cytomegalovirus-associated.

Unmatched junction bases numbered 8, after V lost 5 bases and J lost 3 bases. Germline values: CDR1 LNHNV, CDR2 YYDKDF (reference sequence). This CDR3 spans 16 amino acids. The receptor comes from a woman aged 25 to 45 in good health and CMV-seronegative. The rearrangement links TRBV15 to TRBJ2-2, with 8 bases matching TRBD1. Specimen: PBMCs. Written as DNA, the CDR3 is TGTGCCACCAGCGACCGACAGGGGTGGGACACCGGGGAGCTGTTTTTT. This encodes CATSDRQGWDTGELFF. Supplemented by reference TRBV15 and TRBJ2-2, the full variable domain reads DAMVIQNPRYQVTQFGKPVTLSCSQTLNHNVMYWYQQKSSQAPKLLFHYYDKDFNNEADTPDNFQSRRPNTSFCFLDIRSPGLGDTAMYLCATSDRQGWDTGELFFGEGSRLTVL.